The 17 T cell receptor beta chains below come from one sample, sequenced in a study of cytomegalovirus exposure and HLA in healthy donors. Here immunoSEQ multiplex PCR was the method, and the copy in TCRdb shows in-frame clones only, minus some. This sample has about 140,000 clones; around 90% occur once, and the top ten carry around 10%. Specimen: PBMCs. The receptors stem from a man in his late teens or twenties in good health and CMV-seropositive.

The rearrangement links TRBV5-6 to TRBJ2-5; maybe TRBD2 (5 bases). The CDR3 extends over 13 amino acids. The V end was cut by 3 bases, the J end by 2 bases, with 8 bases between. Germline V CDR1 and CDR2: SGHDT, YYEEEE. The CDR3 region is CASSWWEQETQYF. CDR3 bases: TGTGCCAGCAGCTGGTGGGAGCAAGAGACCCAGTACTTC.

The chain is built from TRBV28 and TRBJ2-7; the D is unclear. CDR1 is MDHEN and CDR2 is SYDVKM in the germline V gene. V lost 5 bases, J lost 0 bases, and 14 bases lay in between. The CDR3 sequence is 15 residues long. CDR3 nucleotides: TGTGCCAGCAGTACTGGAAGCGTAAGCTCCTACGAGCAGTACTTC. Its translation is CASSTGSVSSYEQYF.

The chain couples TRBV30 to TRBJ1-2, with D hard to call. The CDR3 spans 13 residues. V shed 5 bases and J shed 6 bases, with 16 bases lying between them. Germline assignment: CDR1 GTSNPN and CDR2 SVGIG (reference sequence). CDR3 DNA: TGTGCCTGGTGGAGGTTCAGTGCAGATGGCTACACCTTC. Amino acids: CAWWRFSADGYTF.

The gene calls are TRBV27 and TRBJ2-2; TRBD1 aligns across 10 bases. The CDR3 length is 15 residues. Germline V CDR1 and CDR2: MNHEY, SMNVEV (reference sequence). V lost 3 bases to trimming and J lost 7 bases; unmatched junction nucleotides: 5. CDR3 sequence reads: CASSFDRGRFGELFF. In nucleotides, the CDR3 is TGTGCCAGCAGTTTTGACAGGGGGCGTTTCGGGGAGCTGTTTTTT.

This clone was observed a single time. This chain connects TRBV18 to TRBJ2-7, with 8 positions matching TRBD1. The CDR3 sequence is 14 residues long. With 6 bases clipped from V and 0 bases from J, the junction kept 4 bases outside the gene matches. The germline CDR1 and CDR2 sequences are KGHSH and LQKENI. The CDR3 DNA follows: TGTGCCAGCTCCTTCGACAGGGGCTCCTACGAGCAGTACTTC. Encoded protein: CASSFDRGSYEQYF.

The chain combines TRBV2 with TRBJ1-3; TRBD1 aligns across 10 bases. In germline, CDR1 is SNHLY, CDR2 FYNNEI. With 5 bases clipped from V and 2 bases from J, the junction kept 6 bases outside the gene matches. The CDR3 has 16 amino acids. The CDR3 reads CASSPRTGGAGNTIYF. The CDR3 coding sequence is TGTGCCAGCAGTCCCCGGACAGGGGGGGCTGGAAACACCATATATTTT. Full variable domain (remainder filled in from reference TRBV2 and TRBJ1-3): EPEVTQTPSHQVTQMGQEVILRCVPISNHLYFYWYRQILGQKVEFLVSFYNNEISEKSEIFDDQFSVERPDGSNFTLKIRSTKLEDSAMYFCASSPRTGGAGNTIYFGEGSWLTVV.

The J gene is TRBJ2-3, the V gene TRBV12-5; 7 positions agree with TRBD1. Per germline, CDR1 LGHNT and CDR2 FRNRAP. CDR3 length equals 18 residues. Trimming removed 2 bases from V and 2 bases from J; junction bases left unmatched: 13. The CDR3 here is CASGLTRTGEVTTDTQYF. CDR3 coding DNA: TGTGCTAGTGGTTTGACTCGGACAGGAGAGGTGACCACAGATACGCAGTATTTT.

The chain uses TRBV7-2 and TRBJ2-3, with D possibly matching TRBD2 (6 bases). Germline CDR1 SGHTA, CDR2 FQGNSA. There are 12 residues in the CDR3. The V gene lost 3 bases and the J gene lost 6 bases, with 7 bases spanning the gap. The DNA of the CDR3 is TGTGCCAGCAGCTTCGGGACTGATACGCAGTATTTT. Translated, it gives CASSFGTDTQYF.

This clone came up a few times. The chain employs TRBV5-1 and TRBJ1-5, with a possible D match to TRBD1 (5 bases). CDR3 length: 15 amino acids. The V and J ends lost 0 bases and 7 bases respectively, with 14 bases between them. Germline CDR1 is SGHRS and CDR2 is YFSETQ. CDR3 residues: CASSLGEGSGQPQHF. The DNA of the CDR3 is TGCGCCAGCAGCTTGGGGGAGGGGTCTGGACAGCCCCAGCATTTT.

The chain couples TRBV2 to TRBJ2-5, with TRBD1 matching over 7 bases. The CDR3 length is 14 residues. From germline, CDR1 is SNHLY and CDR2 FYNNEI. The V segment lost 5 bases and the J segment 3 bases; nucleotides outside the gene matches: 6. This CDR3 reads CASSRQGREETQYF. In DNA, the CDR3 is TGTGCCAGCAGTCGACAGGGAAGAGAAGAGACCCAGTACTTC.

The chain combines TRBV6-1 with TRBJ2-7; D perhaps matches TRBD1 (5 bases). Germline V gene data show CDR1 as MNHNS and CDR2 as SASEGT. The V end was cut by 6 bases, the J end by 0 bases, with 12 bases between. CDR3 length equals 14 residues. The CDR3 spells CASSTRDFSYEQYF. The CDR3 DNA reads as TGTGCCAGCAGCACCAGGGATTTCTCCTACGAGCAGTACTTC.

This clone has just one count. The J gene is TRBJ1-1, the V gene TRBV21-1. TRBV21-1 is a known pseudogene. The CDR3 is made up of 19 amino acids. CDR3 sequence (DNA): TGTGCCAGCAGCGGCCGTCACGGGTCCACACTTAATATGAACACTGAAGCTTTCTTT. Its translation is CASSGRHGSTLNMNTEAFF.

The rearrangement links TRBV12-5 to TRBJ2-3; 9 positions agree with TRBD1. The CDR3 spans 15 residues. Germline CDR1 reads LGHNT; CDR2 reads FRNRAP. J was trimmed by 0 bases and V by 5 bases; bases with no gene match: 3. CDR3 sequence (DNA): TGTGCTAGTGGTCTGGGACAGGGAAGCACAGATACGCAGTATTTT. Translating it yields CASGLGQGSTDTQYF.

The chain combines TRBV7-9 with TRBJ1-6, with 8 bases aligning to TRBD1. Losses at the gene ends were 4 bases for V and 10 bases for J; bases not matched to a gene: 3. CDR1 is SEHNR, CDR2 FQNEAQ, per germline (reference sequence). The CDR3 totals 13 residues. The CDR3 sequence is CASSSTGGSPLHF. CDR3 nucleotide sequence: TGTGCCAGCAGCTCCACAGGGGGATCACCCCTCCACTTT.

The V gene is TRBV6-4, the J gene TRBJ2-6, with a possible D match to TRBD2 (5 bases). Germline CDR1 is MRHNA and CDR2 is SNTAGT. This CDR3 has 15 amino acids. The V end lost 2 bases, the J end lost 3 bases, and 8 bases lay between the germline ends. Written as DNA, the CDR3 is TGTGCCAGCAGTGACGGTCGGGGTGGGGCCAACGTCCTGACTTTC. Translating it yields CASSDGRGGANVLTF.

V is TRBV5-1 and J is TRBJ2-1; 8 nucleotides match TRBD1. The length of the CDR3 is 14 residues. Trimming cost V 0 bases and J 9 bases; bases outside gene matches: 5. Germline lookup yields CDR1 SGHRS and CDR2 YFSETQ. The CDR3 spells CASSLVQGQAEQFF. The CDR3 bases are TGCGCCAGCAGCTTGGTCCAGGGACAGGCTGAGCAGTTCTTC.

The V gene is TRBV7-3, the J gene TRBJ2-2, with D possibly TRBD2 on 6 matching bases. The germline V gene encodes CDR1 SGHTA and CDR2 FQGTGA. Trimming took off 2 bases at V and 5 bases at J, with 9 bases between the two ends. There are 14 residues in the CDR3. The CDR3, as DNA: TGTGCCAGCAGCTTAGGGACTGGAACCGGGGAGCTGTTTTTT. This translates into CASSLGTGTGELFF.